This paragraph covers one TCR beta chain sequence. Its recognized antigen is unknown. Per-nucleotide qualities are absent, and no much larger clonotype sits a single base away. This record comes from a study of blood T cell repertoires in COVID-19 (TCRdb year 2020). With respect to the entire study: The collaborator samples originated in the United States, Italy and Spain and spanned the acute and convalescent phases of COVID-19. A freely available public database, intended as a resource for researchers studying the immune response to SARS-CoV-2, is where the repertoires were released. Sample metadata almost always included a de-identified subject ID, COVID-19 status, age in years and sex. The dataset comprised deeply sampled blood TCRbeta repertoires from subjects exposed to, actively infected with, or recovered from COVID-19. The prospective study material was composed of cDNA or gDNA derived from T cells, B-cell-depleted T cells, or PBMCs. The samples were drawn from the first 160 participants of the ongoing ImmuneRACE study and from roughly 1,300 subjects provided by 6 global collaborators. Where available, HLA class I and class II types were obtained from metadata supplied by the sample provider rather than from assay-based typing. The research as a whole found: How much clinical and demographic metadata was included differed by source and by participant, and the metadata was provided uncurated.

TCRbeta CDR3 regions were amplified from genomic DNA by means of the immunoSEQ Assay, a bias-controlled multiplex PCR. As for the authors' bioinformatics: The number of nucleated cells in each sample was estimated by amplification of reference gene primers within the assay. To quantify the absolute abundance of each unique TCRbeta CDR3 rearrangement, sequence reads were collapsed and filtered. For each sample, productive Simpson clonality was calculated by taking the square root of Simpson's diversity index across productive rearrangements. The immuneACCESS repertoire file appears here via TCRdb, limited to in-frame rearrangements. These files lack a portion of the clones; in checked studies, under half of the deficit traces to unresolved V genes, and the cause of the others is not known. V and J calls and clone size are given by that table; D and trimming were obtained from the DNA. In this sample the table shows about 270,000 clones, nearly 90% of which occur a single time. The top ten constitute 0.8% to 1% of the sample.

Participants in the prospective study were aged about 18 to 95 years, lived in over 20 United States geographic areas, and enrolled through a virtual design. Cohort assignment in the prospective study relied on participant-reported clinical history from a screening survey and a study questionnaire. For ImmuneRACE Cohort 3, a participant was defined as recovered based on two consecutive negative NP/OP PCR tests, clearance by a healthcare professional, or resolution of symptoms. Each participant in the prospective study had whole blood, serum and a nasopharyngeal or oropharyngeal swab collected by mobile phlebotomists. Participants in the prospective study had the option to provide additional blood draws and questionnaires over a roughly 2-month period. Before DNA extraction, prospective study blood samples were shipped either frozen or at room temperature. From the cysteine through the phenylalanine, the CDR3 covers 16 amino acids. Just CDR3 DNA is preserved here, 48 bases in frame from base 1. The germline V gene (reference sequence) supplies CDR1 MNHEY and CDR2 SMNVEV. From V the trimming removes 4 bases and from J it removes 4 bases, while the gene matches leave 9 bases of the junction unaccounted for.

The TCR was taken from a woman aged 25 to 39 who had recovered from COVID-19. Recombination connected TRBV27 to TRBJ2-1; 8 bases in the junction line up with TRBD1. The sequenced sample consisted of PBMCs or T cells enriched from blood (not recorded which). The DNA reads TGTGCCAGCAGTTCCAACCGGGACAGGTCTTACAATGAGCAGTTCTTC. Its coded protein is CASSSNRDRSYNEQFF.